This is a list of T cell receptor beta chains from one sample in a study of PD-1 blockade in classical Hodgkin lymphoma. Here immunoSEQ multiplex PCR was the method, and the copy in TCRdb shows in-frame clones only, minus some. The profile covers 50,000 or so clones, with around two thirds appearing a single time and approximately 15% taken by the ten largest. This material consisted of peripheral blood mononuclear cells (PBMCs), taken before the second cycle of nivolumab. These receptors were collected from a human donor with classical Hodgkin lymphoma. CDR3s include the opening cysteine and the closing phenylalanine or tryptophan. D genes are given only for firm matches. Size values are once, few and many counts, or a class for expanded clones, and some rows have none.

j_call d_call v_call clone_size cdr3_nt cdr3_aa
TRBJ1-2 - TRBV19 - TGTGCCAGCCACGACCCGGCAGGGAACAGGGACTATGGCTACACCTTC CASHDPAGNRDYGYTF
TRBJ1-4 - TRBV9 - TGTGCCAGCAGCGTTCGACAGGAAGGGAAACTGTTTTTT CASSVRQEGKLFF
TRBJ2-4 - TRBV19 - TGTGCCAGCGGGGGGCTAGCCAAAAACATTCAGTACTTC CASGGLAKNIQYF
TRBJ1-3 - TRBV25-1 - TGTGCCAGCAGGGGAGGTCGGCTAACGATATATTTT CASRGGRLTIYF
TRBJ2-1 TRBD2 TRBV19 few TGTGCCAGTAGTATAGGGGCTAGCGGGGAATCCTCCTACAATGAGCAGTTCTTC CASSIGASGESSYNEQFF
TRBJ2-7 TRBD2 TRBV4-1 - TGCGCCAGCAGTCGGGGACTAACCGAATACGAGCAGTACTTC CASSRGLTEYEQYF
TRBJ2-6 - TRBV30 few TGTGCCTGGAGTGTTAGAAGCTCTGGGGCCAACGTCCTGACTTTC CAWSVRSSGANVLTF
TRBJ2-5 - TRBV7-2 - TGTGCCAGCAGCTATTGGGCGGGAACGGAAGAGACCCAGTACTTC CASSYWAGTEETQYF
TRBJ1-1 - TRBV5-4 - TGTGCCAGCAGCCTCCAAGGTGAAGCTTTCTTT CASSLQGEAFF
TRBJ1-4 - TRBV18 - TGTGCCAGCTCACCGGGACCGACGGGTGAAAAACTGTTTTTT CASSPGPTGEKLFF
TRBJ2-4 TRBD2 TRBV18 - TGTGCCAGCTCACCCTCTCCGGGACTAGCGGAGAAGGGGGCCAAAAACATTCAGTACTTC CASSPSPGLAEKGAKNIQYF
TRBJ2-5 TRBD1 TRBV27 - TGTGCCAGCAGCCGACAGGGGGGAGAGACCCAGTACTTC CASSRQGGETQYF
TRBJ2-1 TRBD2 TRBV27 few TGTGCCAGCAGTTCAGCGGGAGGGCCTCACAATGAGCAGTTCTTC CASSSAGGPHNEQFF
TRBJ2-7 - TRBV5-6 - TGTGCCAGCAGCTTGGCAGGGGGGGTTAACGAGCAGTACTTC CASSLAGGVNEQYF
TRBJ2-2 - TRBV18 - TGTGCCAGCTCACCCGCGGGCTCAACCGGGGAGCTGTTTTTT CASSPAGSTGELFF
TRBJ2-3 - TRBV19 - TGTGCCAGTAGGGAACGGGCTAGCGCCACAGATACGCAGTATTTT CASRERASATDTQYF
TRBJ2-3 TRBD2 TRBV13 many TGTGCCAGCAGCTTAGAAGCGGGAGGGACAGATACGCAGTATTTT CASSLEAGGTDTQYF
TRBJ2-7 TRBD1 TRBV6-5 - TGTGCCAGCAGCACAGGGGGCTACGAGCAGTACTTC CASSTGGYEQYF
TRBJ2-2 - TRBV18 - TGTGCCAGCTCACAGGCTCGGGAGACCGGGGAGCTGTTTTTT CASSQARETGELFF
TRBJ2-7 - TRBV27 - TGTGCCAGCAGTTTAAATTGGGAATACGAGCAGTACTTC CASSLNWEYEQYF
TRBJ2-1 - TRBV5-1 many TGCGCCAGCACCTATAAAGGGGAGCAGTTCTTC CASTYKGEQFF
TRBJ1-4 TRBD1 TRBV27 - TGTGCCAGCAGGGACAGGAGGAATGAAAAACTGTTTTTT CASRDRRNEKLFF
TRBJ1-5 - TRBV7-9 - TGTGCCAGCAGCTTCACGAATCAGCCCCAGCATTTT CASSFTNQPQHF
TRBJ2-1 TRBD2 TRBV19 - TGTGCCACAGGGACTAGCGGGAGAATCCATGAGCAGTTCTTC CATGTSGRIHEQFF
TRBJ1-5 - TRBV7-3 - TGTGCCAGCAGCCCAGGCCCGTTTAGCAATCAGCCCCAGCATTTT CASSPGPFSNQPQHF
TRBJ2-2 - TRBV5-1 once TGCGCCAGCAGCTGGCGGACCTCTACCACCGGGGAGCTGTTTTTT CASSWRTSTTGELFF
TRBJ2-7 TRBD1 TRBV28 - TGTGCCAGCAGTTTGACAGGGTGGAGCGAGCAGTACTTC CASSLTGWSEQYF
TRBJ1-2 - TRBV6-1 - TGTGCCAGCAGCCCCGACAGAAACTATGGCTACACCTTC CASSPDRNYGYTF
TRBJ1-2 - TRBV5-1 - TGCGCCAGCAGCTTGGAGCCACGGGGATATGGGGGTGGCTACACCTTC CASSLEPRGYGGGYTF
TRBJ1-1 TRBD1 TRBV6-1 - TGTGCCAGCAGTGAAAGGGGACAGGGGGTAGGTAGTACTGAAGCTTTCTTT CASSERGQGVGSTEAFF